Presented here are 15 T cell receptor beta chains from one specimen sequenced in a study of blood T cell repertoires in COVID-19. Data came from immunoSEQ multiplex PCR; TCRdb stores just in-frame clones and leaves some out. Here the sample spans around 79,000 clones, around 83% being singletons. Input material: peripheral blood. These receptors were taken from a woman in her fifties or sixties with acute or convalescent COVID-19.

This clone was counted a single time. V and J are TRBV5-6 and TRBJ2-5, with D maybe TRBD2 (6 bases). V dropped 5 bases and J dropped 2 bases, with 10 bases sitting between them. This CDR3 comprises 13 residues. Looked up from germline, CDR1 is SGHDT and CDR2 is YYEEEE. In DNA, the CDR3 is TGTGCCAGCAGGGGGGGACCACAAGAGACCCAGTACTTC. This sequence encodes CASRGGPQETQYF.

The chain combines TRBV21-1 with TRBJ1-1; the table gives TRBD1 as D, unverified against the DNA. TRBV21-1 is designated a pseudogene. The CDR3 is made up of 11 amino acids. For the CDR3, the DNA is TGTGCCAGCCCACAGAACACTGAAGCTTTCTTT. It is translated as CASPQNTEAFF.

The CDR3 DNA follows: TGTGCCAGCAGCTTGGCCATGGCCCCCTCCGAGCAGTACTTC. It codes for CASSLAMAPSEQYF. The J gene is TRBJ2-7, the V gene TRBV5-4; no clear D. V was pared by 0 bases and J by 6 bases, with 13 bases between. Germline-derived CDR1 and CDR2 are SGHNT and YYREEE (reference sequence). The CDR3 spans 14 residues. The whole variable domain, remainder taken from reference TRBV5-4 and TRBJ2-7, is ETGVTQSPTHLIKTRGQQVTLRCSSQSGHNTVSWYQQALGQGPQFIFQYYREEENGRGNFPPRFSGLQFPNYSSELNVNALELDDSALYLCASSLAMAPSEQYFGPGTRLTVT.

The chain carries TRBV5-4 and TRBJ1-2, with 7 bases that match TRBD1. Germline V gene sequence: CDR1 SGHNT, CDR2 YYREEE (reference sequence). The ends lost 4 bases at V and 7 bases at J; junction bases unmatched: 13. The CDR3 consists of 15 residues. The CDR3 loop reads CASSPLTGAQSGYTF. In DNA, the CDR3 is TGTGCCAGCAGCCCATTAACAGGGGCCCAAAGTGGCTACACCTTC.

This clone has a single count. This rearrangement joins TRBV10-3 to TRBJ2-7, with 9 positions matching TRBD1. V shed 0 bases, J shed 3 bases, and the junction held 3 bases outside the gene matches. The germline V gene encodes CDR1 ENHRY and CDR2 SYGVKD. The length of the CDR3 is 15 residues. The CDR3 nucleotides are TGTGCCATCAGTGAGTCGGGACAGGGAGGCTACGAGCAGTACTTC. It codes for CAISESGQGGYEQYF.

The rearrangement uses TRBV5-6 and TRBJ1-4; 11 bases are shared with TRBD1. V lost 3 bases, J lost 7 bases, and 5 bases stayed unmatched. The length of the CDR3 is 15 residues. Germline lookup yields CDR1 SGHDT and CDR2 YYEEEE. The CDR3 protein is CASSSPGQGAEKLFF. CDR3 nucleotides: TGTGCCAGCAGCTCTCCCGGACAGGGGGCTGAAAAACTGTTTTTT. The full variable domain, with the rest looked up from reference TRBV5-6 and TRBJ1-4, is DAGVTQSPTHLIKTRGQQVTLRCSPKSGHDTVSWYQQALGQGPQFIFQYYEEEERQRGNFPDRFSGHQFPNYSSELNVNALLLGDSALYLCASSSPGQGAEKLFFGSGTQLSVL.

The chain employs TRBV7-2 and TRBJ1-4; 8 nucleotides align to TRBD1. Trimming cost V 2 bases and J 8 bases; bases outside gene matches: 4. This CDR3 is built from 14 residues. Germline V gene sequence: CDR1 SGHTA, CDR2 FQGNSA. This CDR3 is CASSLQGAVEKLFF. In DNA, the CDR3 is TGTGCCAGCAGCTTACAGGGGGCAGTAGAAAAACTGTTTTTT.

The genes are TRBV30 and TRBJ1-6, with D possibly matching TRBD1 (6 bases). The CDR3 is made up of 13 amino acids. V lost 5 bases to trimming and J lost 6 bases, with 11 bases between them. Germline CDR1 is GTSNPN and CDR2 is SVGIG (reference sequence). The CDR3, as DNA: TGTGCCTGGGGACAGACCCGTAATTCACCCCTCCACTTT. Translated: CAWGQTRNSPLHF.

V and J are TRBV5-1 and TRBJ2-7, with D possibly matching TRBD1 (6 bases). This CDR3 is 15 amino acids long. Per the germline V gene, CDR1 is SGHRS and CDR2 is YFSETQ. Trimming removed 4 bases from V and 1 base from J, with 15 bases in between. CDR3 loop: CASSRGGSTSYEQYF. CDR3 sequence (DNA): TGCGCCAGCAGCCGAGGGGGTTCTACTTCCTACGAGCAGTACTTC.

The V gene is TRBV9, the J gene TRBJ2-7, with D perhaps TRBD2 (5 bases). V gave up 8 bases and J gave up 6 bases, with 21 bases separating them. In germline, CDR1 is SGDLS, CDR2 YYNGEE. This CDR3 region has 14 residues. CDR3 bases: TGTGCCAGTCAGCGAGGGAGTGGCGAAACCGAGCAGTACTTC. As protein: CASQRGSGETEQYF.

The chain couples TRBV2 to TRBJ1-1; the match to TRBD1 covers 7 bases. The germline CDR1 and CDR2 sequences are SNHLY and FYNNEI. The CDR3 has 17 residues. V trimming: 5 bases; J trimming: 0 bases; junction bases outside the gene matches: 12. The CDR3 coding sequence is TGTGCCAGCAGTTTAGGCCCTCCGGGACAGATGAACACTGAAGCTTTCTTT. Translating gives CASSLGPPGQMNTEAFF.

This clone showed up just a few times. V is TRBV19 and J is TRBJ1-3; D is undetermined. The CDR3 is 14 amino acids. Trimming removed 5 bases at V and 3 bases at J, with 11 bases between. Looked up from germline, CDR1 is LNHDA and CDR2 is SQIVND (reference sequence). The CDR3 bases are TGTGCCAGTAGTCCCACCCTCGGTGGAAACACCATATATTTT. Translated: CASSPTLGGNTIYF.

The chain has TRBV6-5 and TRBJ1-1; 7 positions agree with TRBD1. This CDR3 comprises 13 residues. The V segment lost 5 bases and the J segment 6 bases; nucleotides outside the gene matches: 6. Germline V gives CDR1 MNHEY, CDR2 SVGAGI. CDR3 nucleotide sequence: TGTGCCAGCAGTCAGGGGGGCAGAGCTGAAGCTTTCTTT. Its protein is CASSQGGRAEAFF.

This clone was seen only once. CDR3 amino acids: CASSLGPPPGGLKETQYF. The CDR3 nucleotides are TGTGCCAGCAGCTTAGGCCCCCCGCCGGGGGGACTGAAAGAGACCCAGTACTTC. The chain uses TRBV7-6 and TRBJ2-5; TRBD2 matches at 7 bases. The CDR3 extends over 18 amino acids. V was pared by 1 base and J by 3 bases, with 14 bases of the junction left unmatched. Germline lookup yields CDR1 SGHVS and CDR2 FNYEAQ.

This clone appeared a single time. The genes are TRBV25-1 and TRBJ2-7; 7 bases line up with TRBD2. This CDR3 is 15 amino acids long. With V trimmed by 4 bases and J by 5 bases, 11 bases remained unmatched. Germline V CDR1 and CDR2: MGHDK, SYGVNS. The CDR3 loop reads CASSGPGGTLDEQYF. The CDR3 DNA sequence: TGTGCCAGCAGTGGGCCGGGGGGTACGTTGGACGAGCAGTACTTC.